This T cell receptor beta chain was obtained from a study of shared T cell receptors in the human thymus. Deletions cut 7 bases from V and 5 bases from J, with 15 bases between. From germline, CDR1 is SNHLY and CDR2 FYNNEI. The CDR3 consists of 14 residues. Method: immunoSEQ multiplex PCR; TCRdb's copy keeps in-frame clones and lacks some. The sample includes hundreds of thousands of clones, around 85% of them seen just once. The data were also submitted as part of a second study, on human thymus T cells. From that report: The sample donors, healthy Finnish infants, were having corrective surgery for congenital heart defects. Corrective cardiac surgery supplied the resected thymus tissue. Blood and thymic repertoires both appeared biased in V and J gene usage. Unrelated individuals had highly overlapping thymic repertoires, as reported in related research.

The sample consisted of thymocytes. This sequence was found in a girl less than two years old with a congenital heart defect. V gene TRBV2 combines with J gene TRBJ2-4; weak D call: TRBD1 (5 bases). The CDR3 region is CASIQQVKENIQYF. CDR3 sequence (DNA): TGTGCCAGCATTCAACAGGTAAAGGAAAACATTCAGTACTTC.